This record covers a single T cell receptor (beta chain). Its antigen is as yet unknown. Unmatched junction bases numbered 10, after V lost 6 bases and J lost 3 bases. There are 16 residues in the CDR3. Germline CDR1 reads SGHAT; CDR2 reads FQNNGV. Patients with chemo-refractory metastatic non-small-cell lung cancer received focal radiation plus CTLA-4 blockade with ipilimumab. The data derive from a study of radiotherapy plus CTLA-4 blockade in lung cancer. The wider study: Of all patients, around 19% responded objectively and 25% to 35% showed disease control. Study observations and caveats: The authors reported that early blood T cell clone dynamics, with interferon-beta, best predicted response. Blood saw expansion of tumor-derived TCR clones after radiotherapy plus ipilimumab.

Libraries were prepared by immunoSEQ multiplex PCR; TCRdb keeps only in-frame clonotypes and omits some of them. The sample has fewer than 40,000 clones, nearly 80% seen once. The chain is built from TRBV11-2 and TRBJ2-3, with 9 bases lining up with TRBD2. The specimen was peripheral blood, collected from a patient treated with radiotherapy plus ipilimumab. The sequence derives from a human donor with non-small cell lung cancer that progressed on radiotherapy plus ipilimumab. The CDR3 DNA reads as TGTGCCAGCAGGCCCAGTAGCGGGGGCCTTACAGATACGCAGTATTTT. Residues: CASRPSSGGLTDTQYF. The full variable domain, completed using reference TRBV11-2 and TRBJ2-3, is EAGVAQSPRYKIIEKRQSVAFWCNPISGHATLYWYQQILGQGPKLLIQFQNNGVVDDSQLPKDRFSAERLKGVDSTLKIQPAKLEDSAVYLCASRPSSGGLTDTQYFGPGTRLTVL.